This note documents a single TCR beta chain sequence. Its antigen is not yet known. One base away there is no much larger clone; base qualities are not given. Libraries were made using PCR. TCRdb records Illumina HiSeq 2500 as the sequencer. To reduce PCR and sequencing biases, unique molecular identifiers were incorporated into the TCR beta cDNA libraries. Approximately 500,000 cDNA molecules were obtained per 1 to 10 million input T cells, so each molecule approximated one T cell. The patient libraries were prepared and sequenced with the same protocol used for the earlier healthy control dataset. Samples belonging to the same batch were prepared together, multiplexed and sequenced on a shared HiSeq lane. The study's processing was this. Raw barcoded reads were processed with MIGEC, and single-read molecular identifier groups were discarded before consensus assembly and CDR3 extraction. Clonotype tables were post-analysed with VDJtools, normalizing diversity by down-sampling all datasets to the smallest sample size. Repertoire overlap clustering matched CDR3 amino acid but not nucleotide sequences to correct batch-related cross-sample contamination. In TCRdb, the public reads were trimmed at Q25 with fastp and aligned with MiXCR, with productive beta chains retained. When rows share a CDR3 protein, they turn into one entry using the most common DNA and genes. For this entry, the V and J calls and clone size follow TCRdb and not the study's own pipeline. The sample has 150,000 to 200,000 distinct CDR3 sequences on record, approximately 35% of them singletons. In total, the top ten clones hold under 30% of the sample.

The time point label for this specimen denotes: second blood draw from one MS patient after hematopoietic stem cell transplantation. To demonstrate the VDJtools post-analysis software, the study profiled TCR beta repertoires from the peripheral blood of 10 to 15 young patients with multiple sclerosis. Multiple sclerosis patients were children and adolescents aged roughly 6 to 16 years. V and J are truncated by 2 bases and 4 bases respectively, leaving an intervening sequence of 11 bases. Sequences SGHVS (CDR1) and FQNEAQ (CDR2) are obtained from the germline V gene. There are 14 amino acids in the CDR3, from cysteine to phenylalanine inclusive. Of the read, only the CDR3 DNA is kept; its 42 bases are in frame from base 1. This record belongs to a study of post-analysis software for immune sequencing data (dated by TCRdb to between 2014 and 2016). About the investigation overall: The recorded disease courses included relapsing-remitting, secondary progressive and progressive-relapsing multiple sclerosis, and some patients had no subtype annotation. A subset of samples was prepared in parallel using single-end sample barcoding, then pooled and co-amplified after Illumina adapter ligation. The patient repertoires were set against 10 or so previously published healthy control repertoires from donors whose ages ranged from roughly 6 to 26 years.

The research as a whole found: Compared with controls, multiple sclerosis patients had significantly lower normalized Chao1 diversity, a finding suggesting substantial peripheral T-cell clonal expansion. Four to six TRBV segments, including TRBV5-6, TRBV5-1 and TRBV20-1, were significantly more frequent in patients than controls. The control group was slightly older than the multiple sclerosis patient group. Direct clustering with F measure showed strong co-clustering of samples prepared in the same batch, prompting a batch-effect correction.

The TCR sequence derives from a girl between 5 and 17 years old with multiple sclerosis. Donor details come from another sample of the same person, matched by shared clones. The sequencing used blood, collected after autologous hematopoietic stem cell transplantation. The chain is assembled from TRBV7-8 and TRBJ1-2; too little of a D gene remains to name it. The nucleotides are TGTGCCAGCAGCTTATATCAGAAGGGCTATGGCTACACCTTC. It encodes CASSLYQKGYGYTF. Full variable domain (CDR3 extended with the reference TRBV7-8 and TRBJ1-2 proteins): GAGVSQSPRYKVAKRGQDVALRCDPISGHVSLFWYQQALGQGPEFLTYFQNEAQLDKSGLPSDRFFAERPEGSVSTLKIQRTQQEDSAVYLCASSLYQKGYGYTFGSGTRLTVV.